The TCR beta chain under discussion was sequenced for a study of TIL therapy for anti-PD-1-resistant metastatic lung cancer. Overall study context: Tumors had a median PD-L1 proportion score of approximately 6.4%.

Stated time point: pre-treatment sample, taken before nivolumab and TIL therapy. Germline CDR1 is SGHVS and CDR2 is FQNEAQ. V was cut by 1 base and J by 0 bases, with 7 bases left in between. The CDR3 spans 15 residues. Overall study results and limits: Patients were highly selected, enriched for treatment-naive, never-smoker and oncogene-addicted cases. After infusion, TIL clonotypes partly replaced peripheral T cells and declined over months.

About this clone itself: The antigen is unknown.

The libraries were made with immunoSEQ v3. Method: immunoSEQ multiplex PCR; TCRdb's copy keeps in-frame clones and lacks some. Of just under 60,000 clones in the sample, roughly 69% were seen once. Specimen: blood, collected at baseline. The chain is built from TRBV7-8 and TRBJ1-5; D uncertain. The receptor was isolated from a person between 30 and 79 years old with non-small cell lung cancer. CDR3 sequence: CASSLERLSNQPQHF. The CDR3 nucleotides read TGTGCCAGCAGCTTAGAACGACTTAGCAATCAGCCCCAGCATTTT.